This TCR beta chain originates from a study of response to subunit inactivated influenza vaccine. Study results and caveats: Each seasonal flu vaccination may recruit only limited new T cells, authors suggested.

Using its own MiXCR run on the RT-PCR reads, TCRdb lists one record per CDR3 protein. The table has roughly 160,000 distinct CDR3 sequences, about 10% seen once; the top ten hold around 35%. Notes on this clonotype: Its antigen is not identified.

Trimming stripped 4 bases from V and 2 bases from J, with 11 bases between. This CDR3 has 14 residues. Germline lookup yields CDR1 SGDLS and CDR2 YYNGEE. This material consisted of CD8+ T cells sorted from PBMCs, taken about 23 months after vaccination. The receptor was isolated from a man in his fifties or sixties who received an inactivated influenza vaccine. The rearrangement uses TRBV9 and TRBJ2-3, with D perhaps TRBD2 (5 bases). The CDR3 reads CASSLGDYTDTQYF. The CDR3 bases are TGTGCCAGCAGCCTGGGAGACTACACAGATACGCAGTATTTT.